This T cell receptor beta chain was identified in a study of T cell responses to AZD1222 COVID-19 vaccine. General study points: Dominant CD4 TCR responses targeted spike regions 160-218 and 743-854. Per reports, nearly half of all spike-specific TCRs target regions that are unmutated in variants.

About this clone itself: Its antigen is as yet unknown.

Sequencing used immunoSEQ multiplex PCR; TCRdb keeps in-frame clones, though not all of them. The data hold under 95,000 clones, with roughly 90% observed a single time. There are 14 residues in the CDR3. The V end was cut by 4 bases, the J end by 3 bases, with 14 bases between. The germline gives CDR1 SGDLS, CDR2 YYNGEE. The rearrangement uses TRBV9 and TRBJ2-7; the D gene is possibly TRBD2 (5 bases). The clonotype was recovered from an adult who received the AZD1222 COVID-19 vaccine. The source was peripheral blood, collected 28 days after the second AZD1222 dose. The CDR3 DNA is TGTGCCAGCAGCCCAGGACGGGGAAACTACGAGCAGTACTTC. Its translation is CASSPGRGNYEQYF. Looking up the rest from reference TRBV9 and TRBJ2-7 gives the full variable domain: DSGVTQTPKHLITATGQRVTLRCSPRSGDLSVYWYQQSLDQGLQFLIQYYNGEERAKGNILERFSAQQFPDLHSELNLSSLELGDSALYFCASSPGRGNYEQYFGPGTRLTVT.